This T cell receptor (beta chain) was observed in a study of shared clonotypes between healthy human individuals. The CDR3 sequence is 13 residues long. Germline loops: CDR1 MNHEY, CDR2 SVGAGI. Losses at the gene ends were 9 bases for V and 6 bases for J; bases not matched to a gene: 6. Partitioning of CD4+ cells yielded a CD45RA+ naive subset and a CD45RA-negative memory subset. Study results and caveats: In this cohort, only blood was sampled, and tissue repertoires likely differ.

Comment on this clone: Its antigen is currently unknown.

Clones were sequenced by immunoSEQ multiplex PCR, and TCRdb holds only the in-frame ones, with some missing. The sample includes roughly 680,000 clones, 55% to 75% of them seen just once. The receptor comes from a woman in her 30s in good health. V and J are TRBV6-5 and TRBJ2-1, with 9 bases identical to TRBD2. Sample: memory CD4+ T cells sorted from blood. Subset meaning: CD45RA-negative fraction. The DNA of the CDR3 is TGTGCCAGTCGACTAGCGGTGGGCAATGAGCAGTTCTTC. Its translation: CASRLAVGNEQFF.